One T cell receptor (beta chain) is described in this entry. This sample was included in a study of blood T cell repertoires in COVID-19. Each participant's cohort was designated according to participant-reported clinical history. Either two negative PCRs, clearance, or symptom resolution qualified Cohort 3 donors as recovered. Looked up from germline, CDR1 is SGHTA and CDR2 is FQGNSA. V shed 3 bases, J shed 4 bases, and the junction held 6 bases outside the gene matches. The CDR3 has 15 amino acids. Libraries were prepared by immunoSEQ multiplex PCR; TCRdb keeps only in-frame clonotypes and omits some of them. The sample lists 200,000 to 300,000 clones, around nine tenths seen once, with under 3% in the top ten.

Sequences were obtained from PBMCs or T cells enriched from blood (not recorded which). This TCR derives from a woman younger than 30 who had recovered from COVID-19. The rearrangement uses TRBV7-2 and TRBJ2-3; 8 nucleotides align to TRBD2. DNA for the CDR3: TGTGCCAGCAGCTTTGGGAGCGGGGGTTCAGATACGCAGTATTTT. This gives the protein CASSFGSGGSDTQYF. Supplemented by reference TRBV7-2 and TRBJ2-3, the full variable domain reads GAGVSQSPSNKVTEKGKDVELRCDPISGHTALYWYRQSLGQGLEFLIYFQGNSAPDKSGLPSDRFSAERTGGSVSTLTIQRTQQEDSAVYLCASSFGSGGSDTQYFGPGTRLTVL.